These 19 T cell receptor beta chains were all obtained from the same sample, sequenced in a study of a mutant IDH1 vaccine in newly diagnosed glioma. Specified time point: baseline, week 1 (first vaccination visit). Treatment here: pre-vaccination baseline after standard-of-care therapy. Sequencing was performed with immunoSEQ multiplex PCR; in TCRdb, only in-frame clones are kept and a portion is missing. The table shows about 67,000 clones, with around 80% occurring only once. Sequencing used peripheral blood mononuclear cells (PBMCs), obtained from a glioma patient treated with radiotherapy, temozolomide or both. These receptors were collected from a woman aged 18-29 years with glioma. Some clones in this sample may be carry-over from other donors' samples.

This clone occurred once. This chain uses TRBV2 with TRBJ1-2, with D unclear. V lost 4 bases and J 2 bases, leaving 5 bases between the germline ends. This CDR3 is built from 12 residues. The germline V gene encodes CDR1 SNHLY and CDR2 FYNNEI. CDR3 region: CASSVGNYGYTF. CDR3 bases: TGTGCCAGCAGTGTGGGAAACTATGGCTACACCTTC.

The chain is built from TRBV7-9 and TRBJ1-5; D possibly corresponds to TRBD1 (6 bases). This CDR3 is 13 amino acids long. Germline CDR1 and CDR2: SEHNR and FQNEAQ (reference sequence). The V and J ends lost 4 bases and 3 bases respectively, with 7 bases between them. The CDR3 DNA follows: TGTGCCAGCAGCTGGGGGGCCAATCAGCCCCAGCATTTT. This codes for CASSWGANQPQHF.

The chain combines TRBV27 with TRBJ2-2; 10 bases match TRBD2. The germline CDR1 and CDR2 sequences are MNHEY and SMNVEV (reference sequence). CDR3 length equals 16 residues. The V and J ends lost 5 bases and 7 bases, in that order; junction bases with no gene match: 10. The CDR3 DNA reads TGTGCCAGCAGTGAAGTAGCGGGGGGTCGGAACGGGGAGCTGTTTTTT. Its protein is CASSEVAGGRNGELFF.

The chain employs TRBV12-5 and TRBJ1-1; D possibly corresponds to TRBD1 (6 bases). The CDR3 has 13 residues. V lost 2 bases and J 7 bases, leaving 11 bases between the germline ends. Germline V gene sequence: CDR1 LGHNT, CDR2 FRNRAP. The chain's CDR3 is CASGLWRGGEAFF. DNA for the CDR3: TGTGCTAGTGGTTTGTGGCGAGGGGGTGAAGCTTTCTTT.

The genes are TRBV30 and TRBJ2-7; D remains ambiguous. Trimming left V 1 base short and J 2 bases short, with 9 bases between. In germline, CDR1 is GTSNPN, CDR2 SVGIG (reference sequence). CDR3 length: 13 amino acids. The CDR3 nucleotides are TGTGCCTGGAGTGCAGGTTCCACCTACGAGCAGTACTTC. Translation gives CAWSAGSTYEQYF.

This clone was counted only a few times. The chain is built from TRBV6-5 and TRBJ1-4; D unresolved. There are 14 residues in the CDR3. Germline values: CDR1 MNHEY, CDR2 SVGAGI. V lost 0 bases and J lost 4, with 6 bases in between. This CDR3 reads CASSYSRINEKLFF. The CDR3 region has the DNA TGTGCCAGCAGTTACTCGAGGATTAATGAAAAACTGTTTTTT.

This chain joins TRBV29-1 and TRBJ2-1, with D possibly being TRBD1 (6 bases). Germline V gene lookup returns CDR1 SQVTM and CDR2 ANQGSEA. V lost 3 bases, J lost 5 bases, and 14 bases lay in between. The CDR3 runs to 14 residues. The CDR3 coding sequence is TGCAGCGTTGAGTTTACTAGGGGGAACAATGAGCAGTTCTTC. Amino acid sequence: CSVEFTRGNNEQFF.

The chain has TRBV7-8 and TRBJ2-1, with 12 bases aligning to TRBD2. Germline V gene lookup returns CDR1 SGHVS and CDR2 FQNEAQ. With V trimmed by 5 bases and J by 0 bases, 11 bases remained unmatched. The CDR3 contains 19 residues. CDR3 sequence (DNA): TGTGCCAGCAGCCATCAAGGACTAGCGGGATTTAGCTCCTACAATGAGCAGTTCTTC. It specifies CASSHQGLAGFSSYNEQFF.

The sample holds a few counts of this clone. The chain has TRBV18 and TRBJ1-5; no reliable D call. The CDR3 runs 14 residues. Germline V gene data show CDR1 as KGHSH and CDR2 as LQKENI. V was shortened by 3 bases and J by 2 bases, with 8 bases between the two germline ends. For the CDR3, the DNA is TGTGCCAGCTCACCCACCCGGGGCAATCAGCCCCAGCATTTT. It translates to CASSPTRGNQPQHF.

This clone was seen a single time. J is TRBJ1-3 and V is TRBV5-6; D gene unclear. The CDR3 loop spans 14 amino acids. The germline V gene encodes CDR1 SGHDT and CDR2 YYEEEE. Trimming cost V 0 bases and J 2 bases, with 6 bases left between them. The CDR3 DNA follows: TGTGCCAGCAGCTTGGTAATCGCTGGAAACACCATATATTTT. It codes for CASSLVIAGNTIYF.

The rearrangement uses TRBV27 and TRBJ2-5; unclear D gene. Germline lookup yields CDR1 MNHEY and CDR2 SMNVEV (reference sequence). The CDR3 sequence is 13 residues long. Trimming stripped 3 bases from V and 5 bases from J, with 10 bases between. The CDR3 loop is CASSLAFGETQYF. In DNA, the CDR3 is TGTGCCAGCAGTTTGGCCTTCGGGGAGACCCAGTACTTC.

Only a few counts were recorded for this clone. The chain links TRBV5-4 to TRBJ1-1; D remains unclear. Germline assignment: CDR1 SGHNT and CDR2 YYREEE (reference sequence). The CDR3 totals 15 residues. Deletions cut 4 bases from V and 0 bases from J, with 13 bases between. CDR3 nucleotide sequence: TGTGCCAGCAGCCCTGGGGTTTTCATGAACACTGAAGCTTTCTTT. It encodes CASSPGVFMNTEAFF.

The CDR3 nucleotides are TGTGCCAGCAGTGAAGCGGTAGGGGGTGGGCTCGAGCAGTACTTC. It specifies CASSEAVGGGLEQYF. The rearrangement links TRBV6-1 to TRBJ2-7; the D gene is possibly TRBD1 (6 bases). The germline V gene encodes CDR1 MNHNS and CDR2 SASEGT. Trimming took off 0 bases at V and 6 bases at J, with 15 bases between the two ends. This CDR3 is 15 amino acids long.

The gene calls are TRBV6-4 and TRBJ1-4, with unresolved D. Germline V gene data show CDR1 as MRHNA and CDR2 as SNTAGT. With 8 bases removed from V and 0 bases from J, the gap between germline ends came to 22 bases. The CDR3 has 18 amino acids. The CDR3 DNA is TGTGCCAGCTTACTGGGATTCGAACAGCAACCAACTAATGAAAAACTGTTTTTT. Amino acids: CASLLGFEQQPTNEKLFF.

The gene calls are TRBV27 and TRBJ1-2, with 8 bases fitting TRBD1. The germline gives CDR1 MNHEY, CDR2 SMNVEV (reference sequence). The CDR3 totals 14 residues. The junction had 8 bases not matched to a gene; V was cut back by 3 bases and J by 8 bases. The CDR3 region has the DNA TGTGCCAGCAGTTTGGGGGCAGGGGGCCGGGGCTACACCTTC. It is translated as CASSLGAGGRGYTF.

The chain has TRBV7-8 and TRBJ1-1, with TRBD1 as a possible D gene (5 bases). This CDR3 is built from 14 residues. Per germline, CDR1 SGHVS and CDR2 FQNEAQ. The V gene lost 4 bases and the J gene lost 8 bases, with 17 bases spanning the gap. Here the CDR3 DNA reads TGTGCCAGCAGCTCCTCCGGGACGCTTAACGAAGCTTTCTTT. Translating gives CASSSSGTLNEAFF.

The chain couples TRBV25-1 to TRBJ2-5; 8 bases align to TRBD1. The CDR3 contains 17 residues. V was clipped by 1 base and J by 3 bases; unmatched bases: 10. CDR1 and CDR2 (germline): MGHDK, SYGVNS. CDR3 coding DNA: TGTGCCAGCAGTGAATCGCGGACAGGGCAGGCGAAAGAGACCCAGTACTTC. Protein product: CASSESRTGQAKETQYF.

J is TRBJ2-1 and V is TRBV2; 8 positions match TRBD2. In germline, CDR1 is SNHLY, CDR2 FYNNEI. CDR3 length: 14 residues. Trimming at V came to 6 bases and at J to 6 bases, leaving 7 bases not matched to a gene. CDR3 residues: CASRKGAGGNEQFF. DNA for the CDR3: TGTGCCAGCAGAAAGGGCGCGGGGGGCAATGAGCAGTTCTTC.

The chain has TRBV11-3 and TRBJ1-2; D uncertain. Trimming cost V 1 base and J 4 bases, with 4 bases left between them. This CDR3 has 12 amino acids. Germline V gives CDR1 SGHNT, CDR2 YENEEA. In DNA, the CDR3 is TGTGCCAGCAGCTTAGTGGGCTATGGCTACACCTTC. It is translated as CASSLVGYGYTF.